One sample yielded the 27 T cell receptor beta chains listed below, sequenced in a study of T cell responses to AZD1222 COVID-19 vaccine. TCRdb's table, derived via immunoSEQ multiplex PCR, lists solely in-frame clones and lacks some. The profile shows fewer than 70,000 clones, roughly 89% of them singletons. The specimen was peripheral blood, collected 28 days after the second AZD1222 dose. Source of these receptors: an adult who received the AZD1222 COVID-19 vaccine.

The chain couples TRBV7-6 to TRBJ1-4, with 8 positions matching TRBD1. CDR1 SGHVS and CDR2 FNYEAQ come from the germline V gene. The CDR3 runs 15 residues. The ends lost 1 base at V and 7 bases at J; junction bases unmatched: 5. The CDR3 DNA reads as TGTGCCAGCAGCTTAGACAGGGGGGCGAGTGAAAAACTGTTTTTT. Amino acid sequence: CASSLDRGASEKLFF. Using reference TRBV7-6 and TRBJ1-4 for the parts outside the CDR3, the full variable domain is GAGVSQSPRYKVTKRGQDVALRCDPISGHVSLYWYRQALGQGPEFLTYFNYEAQQDKSGLPNDRFSAERPEGSISTLTIQRTEQRDSAMYRCASSLDRGASEKLFFGSGTQLSVL.

V gene TRBV28 combines with J gene TRBJ1-1; D is unclear. V dropped 6 bases and J dropped 7 bases, with 15 bases sitting between them. This CDR3 is built from 13 residues. From germline, CDR1 is MDHEN and CDR2 SYDVKM. CDR3 nucleotide sequence: TGTGCCAGCAGCCAAGGAGGGCTGCATGAAGCTTTCTTT. It yields the protein CASSQGGLHEAFF.

The chain is built from TRBV5-6 and TRBJ2-7, with D possibly TRBD2 on 7 matching bases. Germline V gene sequence: CDR1 SGHDT, CDR2 YYEEEE. V gave up 3 bases and J gave up 4 bases, with 17 bases separating them. The CDR3 spans 15 residues. The CDR3 sequence: CASSSQQGGGYEQYF. The CDR3 DNA is TGTGCCAGCAGCTCACAACAGGGAGGGGGATACGAGCAGTACTTC.

In nucleotides, the CDR3 is TGCGCCAGCAGTGTAACTGGAAACACCATATATTTT. Protein sequence: CASSVTGNTIYF. The chain recombines TRBV10-2 with TRBJ1-3; D is undetermined. CDR1 and CDR2 from the germline V gene are WSHSY and SAAADI. This CDR3 spans 12 amino acids. Trimming pared 4 bases from V and 2 bases from J, leaving 3 bases between.

V usage is TRBV9 and J usage is TRBJ2-3, with D hard to call. Germline V gives CDR1 SGDLS, CDR2 YYNGEE. Trimming shortened V by 4 bases and J by 4 bases, and 10 bases separated the two germline ends. The CDR3 totals 13 residues. CDR3 amino acids: CASSPAPPDTQYF. The CDR3 nucleotides are TGTGCCAGCAGCCCGGCCCCTCCAGATACGCAGTATTTT.

Turning to this clone: A much larger clone is a single base away; this may be a read error. The V call is TRBV5-5, the J call TRBJ2-3; no clear D gene. The CDR3 has 14 residues. V was clipped by 4 bases and J by 0 bases, with 9 bases between them. Germline CDR1 SGHKS, CDR2 YYEKEE (reference sequence). This chain's CDR3 is CASSTEASTDTQYF. DNA for the CDR3: TGTGCCAGCAGCACTGAGGCTAGCACAGATACGCAGTATTTT.

This clone appeared a single time. This chain joins TRBV2 and TRBJ2-1; tentatively, D is TRBD2 (6 bases). Germline V CDR1 and CDR2: SNHLY, FYNNEI. The V end was cut by 3 bases, the J end by 5 bases, with 11 bases between. The CDR3 totals 14 residues. CDR3 sequence: CASSDRGIDNEQFF. CDR3 coding DNA: TGTGCCAGCAGTGATCGGGGGATCGACAATGAGCAGTTCTTC. The full variable domain, in which reference TRBV2 and TRBJ2-1 provide the parts outside the CDR3, is EPEVTQTPSHQVTQMGQEVILRCVPISNHLYFYWYRQILGQKVEFLVSFYNNEISEKSEIFDDQFSVERPDGSNFTLKIRSTKLEDSAMYFCASSDRGIDNEQFFGPGTRLTVL.

V gene TRBV5-8 combines with J gene TRBJ2-3, with D possibly matching TRBD2 (5 bases). The germline V gene encodes CDR1 SGHTS and CDR2 YDEGEE. There are 14 residues in the CDR3. V was trimmed by 0 bases and J by 11 bases, leaving 16 bases between them. The CDR3 bases are TGTGCCAGCAGCTTGGGAGGGTGGCCCATCGGGCAGTATTTT. Translation: CASSLGGWPIGQYF.

This clone was detected a few times. CDR3 nucleotides: TGTGCCAGCAGCTTAAACCCCAGAACCTACGAGCAGTACTTC. Translating it yields CASSLNPRTYEQYF. This chain connects TRBV7-2 to TRBJ2-7, with D uncertain. This CDR3 contains 14 residues. V lost 2 bases and J lost 2, with 10 bases in between. From germline, CDR1 is SGHTA and CDR2 FQGNSA.

The CDR3 DNA is TGCAGCGTGTCCTCAACAGCGTCCTACGAGCAGTACTTC. Its protein is CSVSSTASYEQYF. The chain has TRBV29-1 and TRBJ2-7; no definite D call. Germline V gene data show CDR1 as SQVTM and CDR2 as ANQGSEA. The CDR3 is 13 amino acids. The V gene lost 6 bases and the J gene lost 1 base, with 13 bases spanning the gap.

The chain carries TRBV12-3 or TRBV12-4 and TRBJ1-1, with no clear D. V shed 7 bases and J shed 1 base, with 10 bases lying between them. The CDR3 extends over 13 amino acids. CDR3 protein: CASNKNRNTEAFF. The CDR3, as DNA: TGTGCCAGCAACAAAAACAGGAACACTGAAGCTTTCTTT.

This rearrangement joins TRBV5-1 to TRBJ2-1; D remains ambiguous. The CDR3 extends over 14 amino acids. With 0 bases removed from V and 8 bases from J, the gap between germline ends came to 12 bases. Germline CDR1 and CDR2: SGHRS and YFSETQ. The CDR3 bases are TGCGCCAGCAGCTTGGAGCTCCCGAGCCATGAGCAGTTCTTC. It translates to CASSLELPSHEQFF.

For the CDR3, the DNA is TGTGCCAGCAGCTTTGAGGACAGGGCTCCTTACGAGCAGTACTTC. It codes for CASSFEDRAPYEQYF. The chain joins TRBV21-1 to TRBJ2-7; TRBD1, the table's D call, lacks a check against the DNA. TRBV21-1 is a known pseudogene. This CDR3 has 15 amino acids.

This chain joins TRBV11-3 and TRBJ2-1; D is unclear. The CDR3 runs 14 residues. V lost 1 base and J lost 5, with 9 bases in between. Germline loops: CDR1 SGHNT, CDR2 YENEEA. CDR3 sequence: CASSLGLKNNEQFF. The CDR3 coding sequence is TGTGCCAGCAGCTTAGGTCTAAAGAACAATGAGCAGTTCTTC.

The rearrangement links TRBV10-3 to TRBJ2-7; 12 nucleotides align to TRBD1. With 6 bases clipped from V and 3 bases from J, the junction kept 21 bases outside the gene matches. The CDR3 has 20 amino acids. From germline, CDR1 is ENHRY and CDR2 SYGVKD. The CDR3 reads CAIRGHGTGGAAGSYYEQYF. The CDR3 DNA sequence: TGTGCCATCAGGGGCCATGGGACAGGGGGCGCAGCGGGGTCCTACTACGAGCAGTACTTC.

The chain links TRBV3-1 (or the pseudogene TRBV3-2) to TRBJ1-3; 8 bases match TRBD1. CDR3 length: 19 amino acids. CDR1 LGHDT and CDR2 YNNKEL come from the germline V gene (reference sequence). The trim removed 1 base at V and 0 bases at J, leaving 11 bases unmatched. CDR3 nucleotide sequence: TGTGCCAGCAGCCAAGCTCGAGGGGGACAGGCCAGCTCTGGAAACACCATATATTTT. It yields the protein CASSQARGGQASSGNTIYF.

The V call is TRBV5-6, the J call TRBJ1-6; 9 bases line up with TRBD1. Germline V lookup: CDR1 SGHDT, CDR2 YYEEEE. J gave up 8 bases and V 0 bases, and 0 bases lay outside the gene matches. The CDR3 loop spans 14 amino acids. In DNA form, the CDR3 reads TGTGCCAGCAGCTTGGGACAGGGGGATTCACCCCTCCACTTT. It specifies CASSLGQGDSPLHF.

This chain uses TRBV20-1 with TRBJ2-5; tentative D call: TRBD2 (5 bases). Germline CDR1 DFQATT, CDR2 SNEGSKA (reference sequence). The CDR3 contains 11 residues. The V end was cut by 5 bases, the J end by 2 bases, with 6 bases between. CDR3 nucleotide sequence: TGCAGTGCTCGGGATCAAGAGACCCAGTACTTC. This codes for CSARDQETQYF.

The rearrangement uses TRBV25-1 and TRBJ2-1; D not resolved. The CDR3 has 13 residues. Germline V gene data show CDR1 as MGHDK and CDR2 as SYGVNS. Trimming removed 5 bases from V and 6 bases from J, with 11 bases in between. The CDR3 bases are TGTGCCAGCAGTATCTCTCTCCTCAATGAGCAGTTCTTC. It encodes CASSISLLNEQFF. Based on the CDR3 plus reference TRBV25-1 and TRBJ2-1, the full variable domain is EADIYQTPRYLVIGTGKKITLECSQTMGHDKMYWYQQDPGMELHLIHYSYGVNSTEKGDLSSESTVSRIRTEHFPLTLESARPSHTSQYLCASSISLLNEQFFGPGTRLTVL.

The chain has TRBV6-2 or TRBV6-3 and TRBJ2-5; D gene ambiguous. The germline V gene has CDR1 MNHEY and CDR2 SVGEGT. The length of the CDR3 is 11 residues. The V end was cut by 4 bases, the J end by 9 bases, with 9 bases between. CDR3 protein: CASSWGEAQYF. DNA of the CDR3: TGTGCCAGCAGTTGGGGTGAAGCCCAGTACTTC.

The rearrangement joins TRBV11-1 to TRBJ2-1, with D unclear. The CDR3 sequence is 12 residues long. Trimming removed 2 bases from V and 7 bases from J, with 6 bases in between. The germline V gene encodes CDR1 SGHAT and CDR2 FQDESV (reference sequence). The chain's CDR3 is CASSLTQNEQFF. The CDR3 bases are TGTGCCAGCAGCTTAACTCAGAATGAGCAGTTCTTC.

The J gene is TRBJ2-3, the V gene TRBV3-1 (or the pseudogene TRBV3-2); 7 nucleotides match TRBD2. V trimming: 4 bases; J trimming: 6 bases; junction bases outside the gene matches: 1. Germline assignment: CDR1 LGHDT and CDR2 YNNKEL (reference sequence). This CDR3 spans 12 amino acids. CDR3 region: CASSPGGDTQYF. The CDR3 nucleotides read TGTGCCAGCAGCCCCGGGGGGGATACGCAGTATTTT.

This clone occurred once. This sequence joins TRBV2 and TRBJ1-5; maybe TRBD1 (5 bases). The CDR3 spans 13 residues. Deletions cut 3 bases from V and 2 bases from J, with 5 bases between. Germline values: CDR1 SNHLY, CDR2 FYNNEI. The CDR3: CASSEGGNQPQHF. Written as DNA, the CDR3 is TGTGCCAGCAGTGAGGGGGGCAATCAGCCCCAGCATTTT.

This clone occurred once. V gene TRBV5-1 combines with J gene TRBJ1-1; D uncertain. V lost 4 bases to trimming and J lost 4 bases, with 17 bases between them. Germline values: CDR1 SGHRS, CDR2 YFSETQ. The length of the CDR3 is 15 residues. The CDR3 DNA reads TGCGCCAGCAGCCTACCAACCACGGGGATCACTGAAGCTTTCTTT. Translated: CASSLPTTGITEAFF.

The chain employs TRBV5-1 and TRBJ1-2; 9 bases align to TRBD1. The CDR3 length is 14 residues. Germline trimming cut 2 bases from V and 3 bases from J; bases unmatched to any gene: 2. CDR1 is SGHRS and CDR2 is YFSETQ in the germline V gene. In DNA, the CDR3 is TGCGCCAGCAGCTTACAGGGGGCGGACTATGGCTACACCTTC. Translated: CASSLQGADYGYTF.

The rearrangement links TRBV21-1 to TRBJ2-7; the D segment call TRBD1 is taken from the table without a DNA check. TRBV21-1 is a pseudogene locus. This CDR3 is 14 amino acids long. CDR3 coding DNA: TGTGCCAGCAGCCGCCGGGACACCTCCTACGAGCAGTACTTC. Protein sequence: CASSRRDTSYEQYF.

The chain links TRBV30 to TRBJ2-7; D assignment may be TRBD1 or TRBD2 (5 bases each). This CDR3 has 14 residues. The germline V gene has CDR1 GTSNPN and CDR2 SVGIG (reference sequence). V shed 2 bases and J shed 2 bases, with 13 bases lying between them. This CDR3 is CAWSFRDGPYEQYF. CDR3 DNA: TGTGCCTGGAGTTTCCGGGACGGACCCTACGAGCAGTACTTC.